Following are 19 T cell receptor beta chains from one sample sequenced in a study of T cells of healthy individuals (dated by TCRdb to the late 2010s). Library method: 5' RACE. The sequencer was an Illumina MiSeq. In-frame beta chains were kept once TCRdb had trimmed the public reads at Q25 with fastp and called clones with MiXCR. CDR3 protein sequences are deduplicated, and each keeps its most common genes and DNA. This sample is represented by tens of thousands of distinct CDR3 sequences; roughly 16% of them were singletons. The ten largest clones take up less than 6% of the sample. These receptors were collected from a human donor in good health.

The genes are TRBV27 and TRBJ1-5, with D unclear. Per germline, CDR1 MNHEY and CDR2 SMNVEV (reference sequence). This CDR3 has 13 amino acids. The V end lost 3 bases, the J end lost 1 base, and 4 bases lay between the germline ends. The CDR3 loop reads CASSFQSNQPQHF. DNA for the CDR3: TGTGCCAGCAGTTTCCAAAGCAATCAGCCCCAGCATTTT.

This clonotype came up many times. J is TRBJ1-2 and V is TRBV30; tentatively, D is TRBD1 (5 bases). CDR1 GTSNPN and CDR2 SVGIG come from the germline V gene (reference sequence). V was clipped by 4 bases and J by 7 bases, with 19 bases between them. The CDR3 spans 14 residues. CDR3 in amino acids: CAWKTGTAHSGYTF. The CDR3 nucleotides are TGTGCCTGGAAGACCGGGACGGCTCACAGTGGCTACACCTTC.

The V and J genes are TRBV7-3 and TRBJ2-7, with 7 nucleotides matching TRBD2. The ends lost 4 bases at V and 3 bases at J; junction bases unmatched: 6. Germline V gene sequence: CDR1 SGHTA, CDR2 FQGTGA. The CDR3 runs to 14 residues. Here the CDR3 DNA reads TGTGCCAGCAGCTCCCTGGGGAGGGACTACGAGCAGTACTTC. Translation: CASSSLGRDYEQYF.

This clonotype was seen many times. The chain joins TRBV27 to TRBJ1-2; D may be TRBD1 (5 bases). There are 15 residues in the CDR3. Germline loops: CDR1 MNHEY, CDR2 SMNVEV (reference sequence). Trimming took 6 bases from V and 1 from J, leaving 15 bases between them. CDR3 nucleotides: TGTGCCAGCAGGATGCCGGGACTGAATAACTATGGCTACACCTTC. The encoded protein is CASRMPGLNNYGYTF.

There are many counts of this clonotype. V usage is TRBV7-9 and J usage is TRBJ1-1; the D is unclear. V was pared by 1 base and J by 0 bases, with 3 bases between. This CDR3 is built from 13 residues. Germline V lookup: CDR1 SEHNR, CDR2 FQNEAQ (reference sequence). CDR3 amino acids: CASSLDVNTEAFF. CDR3 sequence (DNA): TGTGCCAGCAGCTTAGACGTGAACACTGAAGCTTTCTTT. Supplemented by reference TRBV7-9 and TRBJ1-1, the full variable domain reads DTGVSQNPRHKITKRGQNVTFRCDPISEHNRLYWYRQTLGQGPEFLTYFQNEAQLEKSRLLSDRFSAERPKGSFSTLEIQRTEQGDSAMYLCASSLDVNTEAFFGQGTRLTVV.

The chain uses TRBV2 and TRBJ2-2; the D gene is possibly TRBD2 (6 bases). This CDR3 has 16 residues. V was trimmed by 8 bases and J by 5 bases, leaving 21 bases between them. Per germline, CDR1 SNHLY and CDR2 FYNNEI. CDR3 residues: CASSYLGRRDTGELFF. As DNA, the CDR3 is TGTGCCAGCTCTTATTTGGGCAGGCGGGATACCGGGGAGCTGTTTTTT.

This clonotype was counted between two and nine times. The chain recombines TRBV24-1 with TRBJ2-2, with D possibly matching TRBD1 (6 bases). The CDR3 is made up of 16 amino acids. Germline values: CDR1 KGHDR, CDR2 SFDVKD. V was clipped by 5 bases and J by 4 bases, with 16 bases between them. This chain's CDR3 is CATSGSGGATTGELFF. CDR3 DNA: TGTGCCACCAGTGGGTCTGGGGGCGCGACCACCGGGGAGCTGTTTTTT.

V and J are TRBV4-1 and TRBJ1-6; D possibly corresponds to TRBD1 (5 bases). Germline values: CDR1 MGHRA, CDR2 YSYEKL. The V and J ends lost 2 bases and 11 bases respectively, with 13 bases between them. The CDR3 extends over 14 amino acids. CDR3 coding DNA: TGCGCCAGCAGCCAAAGTTTAACGGGGGCACCCCTCCACTTT. It is translated as CASSQSLTGAPLHF.

This clonotype was observed at least ten times. The rearrangement joins TRBV7-9 to TRBJ1-1; D remains unclear. The germline V gene has CDR1 SEHNR and CDR2 FQNEAQ (reference sequence). V was clipped by 5 bases and J by 3 bases, with 7 bases between them. This CDR3 spans 12 amino acids. The CDR3 region has the DNA TGTGCCAGCAGCCGCCTTGACACTGAAGCTTTCTTT. Protein product: CASSRLDTEAFF.

This clonotype came up a few times. The genes are TRBV18 and TRBJ2-7, with D unclear. The CDR3 has 14 amino acids. V lost 3 bases and J 1 base, leaving 10 bases between the germline ends. Germline CDR1 and CDR2: KGHSH and LQKENI. The CDR3 is CASSPTGVSYEQYF. The CDR3 nucleotides read TGTGCCAGCTCACCCACTGGGGTATCCTACGAGCAGTACTTC. Full variable domain (rest looked up from reference TRBV18 and TRBJ2-7): NAGVMQNPRHLVRRRGQEARLRCSPMKGHSHVYWYRQLPEEGLKFMVYLQKENIIDESGMPKERFSAEFPKEGPSILRIQQVVRGDSAAYFCASSPTGVSYEQYFGPGTRLTVT.

This clonotype was seen at least ten times. The chain uses TRBV21-1 and TRBJ1-5; the table's D call TRBD1 went unverified against the DNA. TRBV21-1 is a pseudogene locus. The length of the CDR3 is 15 residues. The DNA for the CDR3 is TGTGCCAGCAACTCCCTGGGACGGTGCAATCAGCCCCAGCATTTT. This codes for CASNSLGRCNQPQHF.

This clonotype was seen at least ten times. The CDR3 protein is CAIGQGRHNTEAFF. CDR3 nucleotide sequence: TGTGCCATCGGACAGGGCAGGCATAACACTGAAGCTTTCTTT. The rearrangement links TRBV10-3 to TRBJ1-1; TRBD1 agrees at 8 bases. The CDR3 totals 14 residues. Germline trimming cut 8 bases from V and 2 bases from J; bases unmatched to any gene: 7. In germline, CDR1 is ENHRY, CDR2 SYGVKD.

Remarks on this clonotype: This sequence may be a read error, since a much larger clone differs from it by one base. This chain links TRBV9 with TRBJ1-1; no firm D call. Germline CDR1 reads SGDLS; CDR2 reads YYNGEE. This CDR3 contains 14 residues. Deletions cut 4 bases from V and 1 base from J, with 11 bases between. The CDR3 nucleotides are TGTGCCAGCAGCCCAGGATGGACGAACACTGAAGCTTTCTTT. This encodes CASSPGWTNTEAFF.

The V gene is TRBV28, the J gene TRBJ2-3; 12 nucleotides match TRBD1. This CDR3 region has 15 residues. From germline, CDR1 is MDHEN and CDR2 SYDVKM. V lost 7 bases and J lost 5; bases outside the gene matches: 7. The CDR3 DNA is TGTGCCAGCAACAGCTGGGACAGGGGGCTAGATACGCAGTATTTT. Amino acid sequence: CASNSWDRGLDTQYF.

This clonotype came up a few times. The chain combines TRBV29-1 with TRBJ1-1; 8 bases line up with TRBD1. The length of the CDR3 is 12 residues. Germline loops: CDR1 SQVTM, CDR2 ANQGSEA. Trimming cost V 5 bases and J 6 bases; bases outside gene matches: 5. CDR3: CSVQTGAAEAFF. The CDR3 DNA reads TGCAGCGTTCAGACAGGGGCAGCTGAAGCTTTCTTT.

This clonotype was counted ten times or more. The chain uses TRBV5-1 and TRBJ2-3; D not resolved. The CDR3 spans 13 residues. Trimming stripped 0 bases from V and 4 bases from J, with 6 bases between. The germline V gene has CDR1 SGHRS and CDR2 YFSETQ. The CDR3, as DNA: TGCGCCAGCAGCTTGGCCGCGGCAGATACGCAGTATTTT. Translated: CASSLAAADTQYF.

The gene calls are TRBV6-5 and TRBJ2-1, with 7 bases aligning to TRBD2. Per the germline V gene, CDR1 is MNHEY and CDR2 is SVGAGI. V dropped 5 bases and J dropped 2; count of bases not matched to a gene: 9. The CDR3 consists of 16 residues. The CDR3: CASSPDSGQAYNEQFF. Written as DNA, the CDR3 is TGTGCCAGCAGTCCTGATAGCGGGCAGGCCTACAATGAGCAGTTCTTC.

This chain joins TRBV12-3 or TRBV12-4 and TRBJ2-6; possible D gene TRBD1, 6 bases. Trimming shortened V by 5 bases and J by 0 bases, and 8 bases separated the two germline ends. The CDR3 is 15 residues long. The CDR3 region has the DNA TGTGCCAGCAGTAAACAGGGCTCTGGGGCCAACGTCCTGACTTTC. It translates to CASSKQGSGANVLTF.

This clonotype was counted at least ten times. The J gene is TRBJ2-7, the V gene TRBV15, with D possibly matching TRBD1 (6 bases). The ends were cut back, 4 bases at V and 6 bases at J, with 16 bases in the middle. This CDR3 has 14 residues. The germline V gene has CDR1 LNHNV and CDR2 YYDKDF (reference sequence). CDR3 DNA sequence: TGTGCCACCAGCATGGGGGCCGAACTGGGCGAGCAGTACTTC. Translated, it gives CATSMGAELGEQYF.